This TCR beta chain was observed in a study of PD-1 blockade in classical Hodgkin lymphoma. On the study more broadly: Nivolumab 3 mg/kg was given intravenously every 2 weeks. Findings and caveats of the study: Reports described newly diagnosed patients as having lower baseline TCR diversity than healthy donors. Newly diagnosed patients had diversity similar to the baseline diversity of complete responders. Prior therapy or disease activity may underlie the repertoire differences, whose causes remain undefined.

Germline trimming cut 6 bases from V and 4 bases from J; bases unmatched to any gene: 5. This CDR3 has 14 residues. CDR1 and CDR2 (germline): ENHRY, SYGVKD. The data were produced by immunoSEQ multiplex PCR, yet TCRdb's version contains in-frame clones alone and is incomplete. The repertoire holds around 25,000 clones, with approximately 64% as singletons. Concerning this clone itself: What it recognizes is unknown.

All trial patients relapsed after autologous stem cell transplantation. The sample in question was peripheral blood mononuclear cells (PBMCs), obtained before the second cycle of nivolumab. This chain uses TRBV10-3 with TRBJ1-1; TRBD1 matches 10 bases. The clonotype comes from a human donor with classical Hodgkin lymphoma. CDR3 protein: CAIRLTGGGTEAFF. The CDR3 region has the DNA TGTGCCATCAGGTTGACAGGGGGCGGCACTGAAGCTTTCTTT.